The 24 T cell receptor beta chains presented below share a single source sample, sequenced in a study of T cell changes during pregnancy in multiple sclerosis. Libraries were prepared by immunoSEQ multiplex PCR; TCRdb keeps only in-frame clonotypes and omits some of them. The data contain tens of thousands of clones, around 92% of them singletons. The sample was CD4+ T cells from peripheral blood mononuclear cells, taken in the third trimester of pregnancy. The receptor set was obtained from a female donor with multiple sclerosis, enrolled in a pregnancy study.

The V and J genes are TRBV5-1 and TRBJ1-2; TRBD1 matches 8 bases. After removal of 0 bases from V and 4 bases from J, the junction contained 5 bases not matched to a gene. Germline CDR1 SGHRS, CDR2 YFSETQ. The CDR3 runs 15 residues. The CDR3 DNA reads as TGCGCCAGCAGCTTGGATGGACAGGGCGCCTATGGCTACACCTTC. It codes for CASSLDGQGAYGYTF. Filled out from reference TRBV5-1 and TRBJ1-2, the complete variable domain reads KAGVTQTPRYLIKTRGQQVTLSCSPISGHRSVSWYQQTPGQGLQFLFEYFSETQRNKGNFPGRFSGRQFSNSRSEMNVSTLELGDSALYLCASSLDGQGAYGYTFGSGTRLTVV.

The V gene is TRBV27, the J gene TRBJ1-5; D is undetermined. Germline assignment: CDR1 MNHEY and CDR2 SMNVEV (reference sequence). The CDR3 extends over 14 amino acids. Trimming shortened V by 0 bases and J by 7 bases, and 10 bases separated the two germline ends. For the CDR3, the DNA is TGTGCCAGCAGTTTATCGAAAGGAGAACAGCCCCAGCATTTT. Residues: CASSLSKGEQPQHF.

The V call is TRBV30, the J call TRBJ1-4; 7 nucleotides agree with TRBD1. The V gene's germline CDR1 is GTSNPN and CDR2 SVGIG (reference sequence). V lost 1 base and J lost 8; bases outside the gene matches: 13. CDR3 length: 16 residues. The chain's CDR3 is CAWSGRRGQGQEKLFF. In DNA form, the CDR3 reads TGTGCCTGGAGTGGTAGGAGGGGGCAGGGACAAGAAAAACTGTTTTTT.

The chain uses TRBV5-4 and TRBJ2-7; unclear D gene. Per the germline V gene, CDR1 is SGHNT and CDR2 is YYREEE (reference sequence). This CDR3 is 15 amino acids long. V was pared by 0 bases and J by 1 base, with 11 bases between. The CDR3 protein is CASSLESRFSYEQYF. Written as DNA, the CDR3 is TGTGCCAGCAGCTTGGAAAGCAGGTTTTCCTACGAGCAGTACTTC.

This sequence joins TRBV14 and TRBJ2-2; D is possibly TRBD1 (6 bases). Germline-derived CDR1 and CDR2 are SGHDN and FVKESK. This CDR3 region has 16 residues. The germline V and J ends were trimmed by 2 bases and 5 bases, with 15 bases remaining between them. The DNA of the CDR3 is TGTGCCAGCAGCCAATTTCAGGGGATTACGACCGGGGAGCTGTTTTTT. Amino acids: CASSQFQGITTGELFF.

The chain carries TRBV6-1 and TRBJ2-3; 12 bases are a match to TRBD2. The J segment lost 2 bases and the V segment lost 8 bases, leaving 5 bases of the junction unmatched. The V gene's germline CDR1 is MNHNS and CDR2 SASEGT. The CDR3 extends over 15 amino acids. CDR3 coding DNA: TGTGCCAGCGGGGCTAGCGGGAGGGCCACAGATACGCAGTATTTT. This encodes CASGASGRATDTQYF.

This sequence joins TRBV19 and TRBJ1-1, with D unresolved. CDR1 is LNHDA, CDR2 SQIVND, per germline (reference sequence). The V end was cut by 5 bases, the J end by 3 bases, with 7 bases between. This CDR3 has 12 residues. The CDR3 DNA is TGTGCCAGTAGTTTGAGGGACACTGAAGCTTTCTTT. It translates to CASSLRDTEAFF.

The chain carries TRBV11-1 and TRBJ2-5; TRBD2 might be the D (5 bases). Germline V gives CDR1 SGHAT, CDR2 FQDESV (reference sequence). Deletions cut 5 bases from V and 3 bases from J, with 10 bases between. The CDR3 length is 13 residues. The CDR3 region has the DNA TGTGCCAGCAGCGTCCTCGGGAAAGAGACCCAGTACTTC. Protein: CASSVLGKETQYF.

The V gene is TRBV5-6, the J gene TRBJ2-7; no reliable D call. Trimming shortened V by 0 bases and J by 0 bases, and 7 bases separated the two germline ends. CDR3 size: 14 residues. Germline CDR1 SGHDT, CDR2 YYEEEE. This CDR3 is CASSLDFLSYEQYF. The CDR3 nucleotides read TGTGCCAGCAGCTTGGACTTCCTCTCCTACGAGCAGTACTTC.

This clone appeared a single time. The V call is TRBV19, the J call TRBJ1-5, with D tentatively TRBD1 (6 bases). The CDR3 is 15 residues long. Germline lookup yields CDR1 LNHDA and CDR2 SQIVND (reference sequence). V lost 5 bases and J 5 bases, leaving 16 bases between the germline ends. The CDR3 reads CASSVQGILHQPQHF. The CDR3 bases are TGTGCCAGTAGTGTACAGGGAATTCTGCATCAGCCCCAGCATTTT.

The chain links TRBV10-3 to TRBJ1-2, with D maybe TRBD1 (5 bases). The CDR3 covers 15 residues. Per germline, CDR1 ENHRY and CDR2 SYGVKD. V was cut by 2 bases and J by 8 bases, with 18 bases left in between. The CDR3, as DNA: TGTGCCATCAGTGAGACCTCTCGGGGGGGAAGAGGCTACACCTTC. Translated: CAISETSRGGRGYTF.

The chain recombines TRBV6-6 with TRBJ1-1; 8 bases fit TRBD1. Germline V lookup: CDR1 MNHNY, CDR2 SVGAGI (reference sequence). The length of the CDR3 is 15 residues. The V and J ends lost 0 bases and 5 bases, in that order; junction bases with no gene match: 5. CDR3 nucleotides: TGTGCCAGCAGTTACTCGGACAGGGTCTTTACTGAAGCTTTCTTT. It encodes CASSYSDRVFTEAFF.

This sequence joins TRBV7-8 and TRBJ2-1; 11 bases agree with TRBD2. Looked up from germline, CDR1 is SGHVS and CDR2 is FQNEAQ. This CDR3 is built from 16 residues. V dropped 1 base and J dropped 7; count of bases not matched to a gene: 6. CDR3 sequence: CASSLEYPSGGNEQFF. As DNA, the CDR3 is TGTGCCAGCAGCTTAGAATACCCTAGCGGGGGGAATGAGCAGTTCTTC.

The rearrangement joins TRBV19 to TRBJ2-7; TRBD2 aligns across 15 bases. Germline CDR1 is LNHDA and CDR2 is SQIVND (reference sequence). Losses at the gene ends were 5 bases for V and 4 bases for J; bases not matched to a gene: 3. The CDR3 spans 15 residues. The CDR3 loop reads CASSLGTSGRYEQYF. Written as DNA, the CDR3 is TGTGCCAGTAGTCTCGGGACTAGCGGGAGGTACGAGCAGTACTTC.

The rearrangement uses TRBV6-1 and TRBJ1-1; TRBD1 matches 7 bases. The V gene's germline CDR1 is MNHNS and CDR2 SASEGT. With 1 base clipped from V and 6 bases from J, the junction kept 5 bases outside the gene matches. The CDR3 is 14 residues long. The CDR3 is CASSEGRGAPEAFF. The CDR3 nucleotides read TGTGCCAGCAGTGAAGGCAGGGGGGCCCCTGAAGCTTTCTTT.

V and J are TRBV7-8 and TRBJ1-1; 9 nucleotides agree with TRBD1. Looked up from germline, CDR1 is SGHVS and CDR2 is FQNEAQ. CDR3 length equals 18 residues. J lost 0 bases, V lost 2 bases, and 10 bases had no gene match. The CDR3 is CASSLRGTGWSMNTEAFF. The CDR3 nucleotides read TGTGCCAGCAGCTTACGGGGGACAGGGTGGAGTATGAACACTGAAGCTTTCTTT.

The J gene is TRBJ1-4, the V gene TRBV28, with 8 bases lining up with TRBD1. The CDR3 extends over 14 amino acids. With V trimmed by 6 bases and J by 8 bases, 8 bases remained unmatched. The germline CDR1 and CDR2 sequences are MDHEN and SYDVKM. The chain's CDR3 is CASSQTGVVEKLFF. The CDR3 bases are TGTGCCAGCAGCCAGACAGGGGTAGTCGAAAAACTGTTTTTT.

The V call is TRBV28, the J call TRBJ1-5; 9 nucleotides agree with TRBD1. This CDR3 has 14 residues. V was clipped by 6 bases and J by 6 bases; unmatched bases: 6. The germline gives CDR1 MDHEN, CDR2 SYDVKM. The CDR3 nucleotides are TGTGCCAGCAGAAGGACAGGGGAGGGTCAGCCCCAGCATTTT. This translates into CASRRTGEGQPQHF.

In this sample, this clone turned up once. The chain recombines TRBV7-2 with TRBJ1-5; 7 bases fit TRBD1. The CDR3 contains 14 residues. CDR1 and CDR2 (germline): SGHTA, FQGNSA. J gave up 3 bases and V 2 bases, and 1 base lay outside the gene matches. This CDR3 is CASSLTGVNQPQHF. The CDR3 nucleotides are TGTGCCAGCAGCTTAACAGGGGTCAATCAGCCCCAGCATTTT.

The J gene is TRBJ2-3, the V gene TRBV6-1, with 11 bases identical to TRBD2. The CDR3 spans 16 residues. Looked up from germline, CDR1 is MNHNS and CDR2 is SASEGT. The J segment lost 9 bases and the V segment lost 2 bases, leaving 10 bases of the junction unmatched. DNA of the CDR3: TGTGCCAGCAGTGAAAAGCCTGCCGCTAGCGGGGGGACGCAGTATTTT. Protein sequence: CASSEKPAASGGTQYF.

CDR3 sequence (DNA): TGTGCCAGCAGCCCCGGACTAGCGGGAGAAGAGACCCAGTACTTC. It translates to CASSPGLAGEETQYF. The chain uses TRBV27 and TRBJ2-5; TRBD2 agrees at 13 bases. CDR3 length equals 15 residues. The junction had 4 bases not matched to a gene; V was cut back by 6 bases and J by 3 bases. Germline V gene data show CDR1 as MNHEY and CDR2 as SMNVEV (reference sequence).

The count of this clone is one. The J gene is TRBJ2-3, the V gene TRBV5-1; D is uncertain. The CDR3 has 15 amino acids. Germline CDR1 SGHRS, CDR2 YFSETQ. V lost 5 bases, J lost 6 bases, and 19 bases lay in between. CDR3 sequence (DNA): TGCGCCAGCAGTCCAATCGCGGTTATATCGGATACGCAGTATTTT. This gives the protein CASSPIAVISDTQYF.

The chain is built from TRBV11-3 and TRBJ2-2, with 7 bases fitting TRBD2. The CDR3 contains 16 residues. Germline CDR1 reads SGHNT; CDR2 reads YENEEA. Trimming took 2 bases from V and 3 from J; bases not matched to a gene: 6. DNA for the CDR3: TGTGCCAGCAGCTTATCTTGGCGGGGGTACACCGGGGAGCTGTTTTTT. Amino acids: CASSLSWRGYTGELFF.

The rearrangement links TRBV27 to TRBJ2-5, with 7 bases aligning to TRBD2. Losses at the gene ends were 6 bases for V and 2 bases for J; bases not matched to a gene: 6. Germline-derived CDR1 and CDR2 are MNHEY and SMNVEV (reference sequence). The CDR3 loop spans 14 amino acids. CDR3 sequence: CASRRVSGQETQYF. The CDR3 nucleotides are TGTGCCAGCAGAAGGGTTAGCGGGCAAGAGACCCAGTACTTC.